This T cell receptor beta chain was found in a study of CXCR3-negative and CXCR3-positive naive CD8 T cells (dated by TCRdb to the late 2010s). For the study in its entirety: In total, roughly 150 million TRB reads were obtained, or roughly 1.5 +/- 0.3 million reads per library. Diversity and physicochemical repertoire analyses were performed on approximately 10 donors pooled from two independent experiments. For the TRBV-TRBJ cluster analysis, the naive subsets came from 5 donors, while the memory cells came from 3 donors. Overall results and qualifications from the work: Freshly isolated PBMCs were used for most assays because CXCR3 expression partially decreased after cryopreservation. TRB CDR3s from CXCR3-positive naive cells showed higher hydrophobicity (lower Kidera factor 4), lower energy, and higher strength and volume indices than CXCR3-negative naive cells. Because surface CD5, which is linked to self-reactivity in mice, was comparable between the naive subsets, TCR interaction strength was also inferred from TRB CDR3 physicochemical properties. TRBV-TRBJ usage was similar between naive CXCR3-negative and CXCR3-positive cells from the same donor, while memory cells showed distinct patterns. Repertoire diversity was comparably high in both naive subsets but much lower in memory CD8+ T cells.

Points on this clonotype: The antigen this receptor binds is unknown.

TCRdb records NextSeq 550 as the sequencer. The Human TCR Profiling Kit (MiLaboratory) was used to make UMI-labeled 5' RACE TRB cDNA libraries. The full amount of extracted RNA was used for cDNA synthesis, and the full amount of resulting cDNA was used for PCR amplification. Libraries were prepared in parallel with an identical number of PCR cycles. The original pipeline was this. MIGEC and MiXCR extracted about 53,000 +/- 10,000 unique UMI-labeled TRB cDNA molecules per library, requiring at least two reads per UMI. Each library averaged about 37,000 +/- 9,700 functional in-frame TRB CDR3 nucleotide clonotypes without stop codons. After downsampling to 5000 UMI-labeled TRB molecules per sample, diversity metrics such as normalized Shannon-Wiener and Chao1 were calculated in VDJtools. Clonotype-size-weighted physicochemical properties of the central five CDR3 residues (interaction energy, strength, volume and Kidera factor 4) were computed in VDJtools. After TCRdb reprocessed the reads, each CDR3 protein sequence was kept as one row, without DNA. The V and J calls, along with clone size, are taken from TCRdb and not from the paper's own processing. The table kept for this sample lists 6,500 to 9,500 distinct CDR3 sequences. In total, the top ten clones hold 2% to 3% of the sample.

Each CD8+ T cell subset was flow-sorted in triplicate, with approximately 300,000 cells per subset placed directly into RLT lysis buffer. Naive CD8+ T cells were defined stringently as CD45RO-CCR7+CD27+CD95- to exclude memory contaminants. Peripheral blood mononuclear cells were isolated from buffy coats using standard density gradient centrifugation. A FACSAria III was used to flow-sort naive CD8+ T cells into CXCR3-negative and CXCR3-positive populations. Total RNA was extracted from sorted cells using an RNeasy Mini Kit. The source material was naive CXCR3- CD8+ T cells from blood. The sample's cell subset or site label is to be understood as: CD45RO-CCR7+CD27+CD95- naive CD8+ T cells lacking CXCR3 (TNR3-). The receptor comes from a human donor in good health. Some clones in this sample may be carry-over from other donors' samples.

The CDR3 region has the sequence CASSFRDREYNEQFF. The chain couples TRBV5-1 to TRBJ2-1; TCRdb outputs TRBD1, but without DNA this stays unchecked. The CDR3 runs 15 amino acids, cysteine and phenylalanine included. DNA is not on record. As encoded in the germline V gene, CDR1 is SGHRS while CDR2 is YFSETQ.